This T cell receptor beta chain derives from a study of T cells in Graves' hyperthyroidism and ophthalmopathy. Broader study findings: Blood also held most thyroid clonotypes expanded beyond 0.001.

Comments on this clonotype: Its specificity is unknown.

RNA transcripts served as the template for amplifying TCR beta CDR3 regions. HTBI primers were the set used in a first-round RT-PCR of the TCR CDR3. TCRdb processed the multiplex PCR reads anew with MiXCR; each CDR3 protein has one entry. The profile shows approximately 490,000 distinct CDR3 sequences, approximately 23% of them singletons. CDR3 length: 15 amino acids. Germline values: CDR1 SGHRS, CDR2 YFSETQ. V gave up 2 bases and J gave up 7 bases, with 18 bases separating them. Ophthalmopathy cases met thresholds of Clinical Activity Score at least 3, NOSPECS grade at least 4 and duration under 3 months. Source material for PBMCs was 9 to 10 ml fresh peripheral blood.

Sequenced material: blood. The J gene is TRBJ1-2, the V gene TRBV5-1; tentatively, D is TRBD1 (6 bases). This sequence was found in a woman in her sixties or seventies with Graves' ophthalmopathy. CDR3 loop: CASSLTPGTTGGYTF. Here the CDR3 DNA reads TGCGCCAGCAGCTTAACCCCCGGGACAACAGGTGGCTACACCTTC.